The 32 T cell receptor beta chains below come from one sample, sequenced in a study of metastatic and nonmetastatic thyroid tumors. Prior to thyroid surgery, none of the patients had received any treatment. TCRdb re-analyzed the PCR reads using MiXCR. Of around 20,000 clones listed, about 23% were seen once; the top ten hold around 7.8%. The sequencing sample was made of adjacent normal tissue. The origin of the receptors is a female donor with papillary thyroid cancer or a benign thyroid nodule (not recorded which). Some clones in this sample may be carry-over from other donors' samples.

In this sample, this clone turned up a few times. In DNA form, the CDR3 reads TGTGCCAGCAGTTACGGGATGCAGGTCTACACCTTC. Translating gives CASSYGMQVYTF. This chain connects TRBV6-2 or TRBV6-3 to TRBJ1-2; D remains ambiguous. V dropped 2 bases and J dropped 10 bases, with 11 bases sitting between them. Per germline, CDR1 MNHEY and CDR2 SVGEGT. This CDR3 contains 12 residues.

This clone was recorded at least ten times. The rearrangement uses TRBV7-4 and TRBJ2-3; 9 nucleotides align to TRBD2. Germline V gene sequence: CDR1 SGHVT, CDR2 SQSDAQ. This CDR3 has 15 amino acids. J was trimmed by 8 bases and V by 4 bases; bases with no gene match: 10. Written as DNA, the CDR3 is TGTGCCAGCAGCTCCCGACTAGCGGCCTCAGGTACGCAGTATTTT. The encoded protein is CASSSRLAASGTQYF.

This clone has a handful of counts. The CDR3 region is CASRGQVNTEAFF. The CDR3 DNA sequence: TGTGCCAGCAGGGGCCAGGTGAACACTGAAGCTTTCTTT. The chain uses TRBV5-6 and TRBJ1-1; D unresolved. V lost 5 bases and J lost 0, with 8 bases in between. This CDR3 region has 13 residues. Germline V gene sequence: CDR1 SGHDT, CDR2 YYEEEE. Together with reference TRBV5-6 and TRBJ1-1, the CDR3 gives the full variable domain: DAGVTQSPTHLIKTRGQQVTLRCSPKSGHDTVSWYQQALGQGPQFIFQYYEEEERQRGNFPDRFSGHQFPNYSSELNVNALLLGDSALYLCASRGQVNTEAFFGQGTRLTVV.

Details on this clone: The same CDR3 also results from other DNA sequences found in this sample. The genes are TRBV18 and TRBJ1-2; TRBD1 matches 8 bases. The length of the CDR3 is 15 residues. Germline loops: CDR1 KGHSH, CDR2 LQKENI. Trimming cost V 3 bases and J 5 bases; bases outside gene matches: 8. Here the CDR3 DNA reads TGTGCCAGCTCACCCGGACAGGGTGTCGGGTATGGCTACACCTTC. It is translated as CASSPGQGVGYGYTF.

This clone appeared a few times. One junction end disagrees with the germline gene, perhaps due to a read error. The CDR3 reads CASMRTGGGGTESFF. CDR3 in DNA: TGTGCCAGCATGCGGACAGGGGGAGGGGGCACTGAATCTTTCTTT. The chain joins TRBV6-1 to TRBJ1-1, with TRBD1 identical over 10 bases. Looked up from germline, CDR1 is MNHNS and CDR2 is SASEGT. The CDR3 totals 15 residues.

This clone was seen a few times. The V call is TRBV7-8, the J call TRBJ2-5; D unresolved. CDR1 SGHVS and CDR2 FQNEAQ come from the germline V gene. The ends were cut back, 5 bases at V and 7 bases at J, with 11 bases in the middle. The CDR3 is made up of 12 amino acids. The CDR3 reads CASSDHWGTQYF. DNA of the CDR3: TGTGCCAGCAGCGATCACTGGGGGACCCAGTACTTC.

The chain is built from TRBV20-1 and TRBJ2-1, with 10 bases aligning to TRBD2. The CDR3 loop spans 16 amino acids. Per germline, CDR1 DFQATT and CDR2 SNEGSKA (reference sequence). V shed 1 base, J shed 9 bases, and the junction held 12 bases outside the gene matches. CDR3 nucleotides: TGCAGTGCTAGAGGACCTAAGAGCGGGAGGGCCGGTGAGCAGTTCTTC. Protein sequence: CSARGPKSGRAGEQFF.

The genes are TRBV30 and TRBJ2-7; 8 bases align to TRBD2. The length of the CDR3 is 14 residues. The ends lost 1 base at V and 2 bases at J; junction bases unmatched: 4. Germline CDR1 GTSNPN, CDR2 SVGIG (reference sequence). The CDR3 region has the DNA TGTGCCTGGAGTGAAGCGGGAGATACCTACGAGCAGTACTTC. It encodes CAWSEAGDTYEQYF.

Only a few counts were recorded for this clone. The CDR3 nucleotides read TGCGCCAGCAGCGACGGGGACAGGGAGGTTGAGGGCTACACCTTC. Its protein is CASSDGDREVEGYTF. The chain recombines TRBV5-1 with TRBJ1-2, with 9 bases identical to TRBD1. V gave up 4 bases and J gave up 8 bases; unmatched junction bases: 12. Looked up from germline, CDR1 is SGHRS and CDR2 is YFSETQ. This CDR3 contains 15 residues.

In DNA form, the CDR3 reads TGTGCCAGCTCACCCGACACCGGGAGCTCCTACGAGCAGTACTTC. Amino acid sequence: CASSPDTGSSYEQYF. The gene calls are TRBV18 and TRBJ2-7; tentatively, D is TRBD2 (6 bases). Looked up from germline, CDR1 is KGHSH and CDR2 is LQKENI. The CDR3 extends over 15 amino acids. V dropped 3 bases and J dropped 0 bases, with 12 bases sitting between them.

This clone occurred many times. The chain recombines TRBV30 with TRBJ1-5, with D maybe TRBD1 (5 bases). CDR3 size: 13 residues. Trimming removed 2 bases at V and 5 bases at J, with 10 bases between. Germline CDR1 reads GTSNPN; CDR2 reads SVGIG (reference sequence). The CDR3 loop is CAWSSQGYQPQHF. The CDR3 region has the DNA TGTGCCTGGAGTAGTCAGGGATATCAGCCCCAGCATTTT.

The V call is TRBV19, the J call TRBJ2-3, with TRBD2 identical over 13 bases. This CDR3 contains 13 residues. V dropped 8 bases and J dropped 7; count of bases not matched to a gene: 3. Germline CDR1 reads LNHDA; CDR2 reads SQIVND (reference sequence). This CDR3 is CASSTSGRHTQYF. The DNA of the CDR3 is TGTGCCAGTTCGACTAGCGGGAGGCATACGCAGTATTTT.

This clone has at least ten counts. CDR3 sequence: CASSQALAGDREQFF. The CDR3 coding sequence is TGCGCCAGCAGCCAAGCACTAGCGGGAGACCGTGAGCAGTTCTTC. V is TRBV4-3 and J is TRBJ2-1, with 11 bases matching TRBD2. J gave up 9 bases and V 1 base, and 5 bases lay outside the gene matches. Per germline, CDR1 LGHNA and CDR2 YSLEER. This CDR3 region has 15 residues.

This clone was found a few times. The V call is TRBV6-2 or TRBV6-3, the J call TRBJ1-3; a weak D match, TRBD1 (5 bases). CDR3 length: 16 residues. The germline V gene encodes CDR1 MNHEY and CDR2 SVGEGT. V was shortened by 4 bases and J by 1 base, with 14 bases between the two germline ends. The CDR3 DNA reads as TGTGCCAGCAGTTTCGACAGAAGGGAGTCTGGAAACACCATATATTTT. It is translated as CASSFDRRESGNTIYF.

On this clone: A junction boundary mismatches the germline segment, possibly from a read error. The chain joins TRBV6-2 or TRBV6-3 to TRBJ2-5, with 7 bases lining up with TRBD2. This CDR3 is built from 15 residues. The germline gives CDR1 MNHEY, CDR2 SVGEGT. The CDR3 spells CASIYFRGDQETQEF. In nucleotides, the CDR3 is TGTGCCAGCATTTACTTTCGGGGGGACCAAGAGACCCAGGAGTTC.

This sequence joins TRBV29-1 and TRBJ2-5, with TRBD2 matching 8 bases. CDR1 and CDR2 from the germline V gene are SQVTM and ANQGSEA. The CDR3 totals 13 residues. With 7 bases clipped from V and 2 bases from J, the junction kept 6 bases outside the gene matches. CDR3 in DNA: TGCAGCGCCAGCGGGAGTTCTCAAGAGACCCAGTACTTC. Translation gives CSASGSSQETQYF.

The chain recombines TRBV5-4 with TRBJ2-5; D tentatively fits TRBD1 or TRBD2 (5 bases each). Trimming cost V 3 bases and J 6 bases, with 12 bases left between them. The CDR3 length is 13 residues. Looked up from germline, CDR1 is SGHNT and CDR2 is YYREEE (reference sequence). DNA of the CDR3: TGTGCCAGCAGCTATGAGGGGTTGAAGACCCAGTACTTC. Protein sequence: CASSYEGLKTQYF.

CDR3 residues: CASSLHHTGGMANEKLFF. CDR3 in DNA: TGCGCCAGCAGCCTTCACCATACAGGGGGCATGGCTAATGAAAAACTGTTTTTT. The rearrangement links TRBV4-3 to TRBJ1-4, with 9 bases aligning to TRBD1. The V and J ends lost 4 bases and 3 bases, in that order; junction bases with no gene match: 12. Germline values: CDR1 LGHNA, CDR2 YSLEER. The CDR3 has 18 residues.

The rearrangement uses TRBV3-1 and TRBJ1-6; the D gene is possibly TRBD1 (5 bases). Germline V lookup: CDR1 LGHDT, CDR2 YNNKEL (reference sequence). With 0 bases removed from V and 7 bases from J, the gap between germline ends came to 13 bases. CDR3 length: 16 amino acids. CDR3 sequence (DNA): TGTGCCAGCAGCCAAGATGGCGCAGGGTCGAATTCACCCCTCCACTTT. It translates to CASSQDGAGSNSPLHF. Full variable domain (rest looked up from reference TRBV3-1 and TRBJ1-6): DTAVSQTPKYLVTQMGNDKSIKCEQNLGHDTMYWYKQDSKKFLKIMFSYNNKELIINETVPNRFSPKSPDKAHLNLHINSLELGDSAVYFCASSQDGAGSNSPLHFGNGTRLTVT.

Turning to this clone: This sample includes further DNA sequences coding for the same CDR3. The chain links TRBV7-3 to TRBJ2-3; a weak D match, TRBD2 (6 bases). The CDR3 is made up of 15 amino acids. Germline assignment: CDR1 SGHTA and CDR2 FQGTGA. The V end was cut by 4 bases, the J end by 2 bases, with 13 bases between. Written as DNA, the CDR3 is TGTGCCAGCAGCTCAACGGGAGTCCCCACAGATACGCAGTATTTT. It is translated as CASSSTGVPTDTQYF.

The chain links TRBV29-1 to TRBJ2-7; no clear D gene. The CDR3 contains 18 residues. Looked up from germline, CDR1 is SQVTM and CDR2 is ANQGSEA. Deletions cut 1 base from V and 5 bases from J, with 27 bases between. Here the CDR3 DNA reads TGCAGCGTTGAAGCTCCAGATGTCCCCGGCCAGGCGCCTGACGAGCAGTACTTC. Translating gives CSVEAPDVPGQAPDEQYF.

This clone was observed a handful of times. The chain combines TRBV2 with TRBJ1-4; a weak D match, TRBD1 (5 bases). The CDR3 is 14 amino acids. V was pared by 3 bases and J by 7 bases, with 12 bases between. Germline values: CDR1 SNHLY, CDR2 FYNNEI. CDR3 sequence (DNA): TGTGCCAGCAGTGATGGGGGGGGAGTTGAAAAACTGTTTTTT. This gives the protein CASSDGGGVEKLFF.

This clone has at least ten counts. CDR3 region: CASSLRWGGTGVHEQYF. In nucleotides, the CDR3 is TGTGCCAGCAGCCTGAGGTGGGGGGGGACAGGGGTTCACGAGCAGTACTTC. V gene TRBV27 combines with J gene TRBJ2-7; TRBD1 aligns across 10 bases. V trimming: 6 bases; J trimming: 5 bases; junction bases outside the gene matches: 16. CDR3 length equals 17 residues. Germline loops: CDR1 MNHEY, CDR2 SMNVEV (reference sequence).

The table lists this clone with a few counts. This chain links TRBV12-3 or TRBV12-4 with TRBJ2-1; 7 bases line up with TRBD1. The CDR3 contains 15 residues. Trimming removed 5 bases from V and 3 bases from J; junction bases left unmatched: 7. In DNA, the CDR3 is TGTGCCAGCAGTCAGGGGGATGACTACTACAATGAGCAGTTCTTC. This translates into CASSQGDDYYNEQFF.

The gene calls are TRBV20-1 and TRBJ2-2; TRBD1 matches at 9 bases. CDR3 length: 15 amino acids. Germline V gene lookup returns CDR1 DFQATT and CDR2 SNEGSKA (reference sequence). With V trimmed by 6 bases and J by 0 bases, 5 bases remained unmatched. The CDR3 is CSADRQGANTGELFF. Written as DNA, the CDR3 is TGCAGTGCGGACCGACAGGGGGCGAACACCGGGGAGCTGTTTTTT.

This clone came up many times. This CDR3 reads CASSLWSGQNSPLHF. The CDR3 DNA reads as TGTGCCAGCAGTTTATGGTCGGGACAGAATTCACCCCTCCACTTT. The J gene is TRBJ1-6, the V gene TRBV28, with 7 bases lining up with TRBD1. The CDR3 is 15 residues long. V gave up 0 bases and J gave up 7 bases; unmatched junction bases: 3. Per germline, CDR1 MDHEN and CDR2 SYDVKM.

Ten or more counts support this clone. The chain recombines TRBV9 with TRBJ2-1; 10 positions match TRBD2. Germline loops: CDR1 SGDLS, CDR2 YYNGEE. The CDR3 totals 15 residues. The trim removed 2 bases at V and 6 bases at J, leaving 5 bases unmatched. The CDR3 nucleotides read TGTGCCAGCAGCGTCGAAGGACTAGCGGCCAATGAGCAGTTCTTC. Translation: CASSVEGLAANEQFF.

This clone was detected ten times or more. The V gene is TRBV4-1, the J gene TRBJ2-2; D remains unclear. The CDR3 totals 15 residues. Trimming left V 1 base short and J 1 base short, with 7 bases between. CDR1 is MGHRA and CDR2 is YSYEKL in the germline V gene. CDR3 protein: CASSQGQMNTGELFF. The DNA of the CDR3 is TGCGCCAGCAGCCAAGGTCAGATGAACACCGGGGAGCTGTTTTTT.

J is TRBJ1-2 and V is TRBV24-1; 7 nucleotides match TRBD1. Germline CDR1 is KGHDR and CDR2 is SFDVKD. V was clipped by 3 bases and J by 4 bases; unmatched bases: 4. This CDR3 comprises 14 residues. The CDR3 protein is CATSDRQGFYGYTF. The CDR3 region has the DNA TGTGCCACCAGTGATCGACAGGGCTTCTATGGCTACACCTTC.

In this sample, this clone turned up many times. The junction differs from germline at one of its ends, possibly a read error. The same CDR3 can be traced to other DNA sequences in this sample. The V gene is TRBV19, the J gene TRBJ2-6, with 10 positions matching TRBD1. In germline, CDR1 is LNHDA, CDR2 SQIVND (reference sequence). The CDR3 consists of 20 residues. CDR3 protein: CASSIQPGTGASSGANVLTF. As DNA, the CDR3 is TGTGCCAGTAGTATTCAACCCGGGACAGGGGCTAGCTCTGGGGCCAACGTCCTGACCTTC.

This clone was counted many times. This chain joins TRBV9 and TRBJ2-1; a possible D gene is TRBD1 (6 bases). The CDR3 consists of 12 residues. CDR1 is SGDLS and CDR2 is YYNGEE in the germline V gene. Trimming removed 2 bases at V and 7 bases at J, with 7 bases between. The CDR3 sequence: CASSVTGNEQFF. For the CDR3, the DNA is TGTGCCAGCAGCGTCACAGGGAATGAGCAGTTCTTC.

The rearrangement links TRBV30 to TRBJ1-4, with 8 nucleotides matching TRBD1. The CDR3 spans 15 residues. Per the germline V gene, CDR1 is GTSNPN and CDR2 is SVGIG (reference sequence). V lost 1 base to trimming and J lost 3 bases; unmatched junction nucleotides: 4. The CDR3 loop is CAWSAGQGPNEKLFF. The CDR3 DNA reads TGTGCCTGGAGTGCCGGACAGGGACCTAATGAAAAACTGTTTTTT.